The TCR beta chain described here comes from a study of T cell changes during pregnancy in multiple sclerosis. The CDR3 consists of 13 residues. Germline V gene sequence: CDR1 PRHDT, CDR2 FYEKMQ (reference sequence). V lost 5 bases, J lost 7 bases, and 7 bases stayed unmatched. Profiling relied on immunoSEQ multiplex PCR, and the TCRdb table lists in-frame clones only, not all of them. Of tens of thousands of clones in the sample, 91% were seen once. Sequences were derived from CD8+ T cells from peripheral blood mononuclear cells, sampled before pregnancy. The J gene is TRBJ1-1, the V gene TRBV13, with TRBD1 identical over 7 bases. The source of this sequence is a female donor with multiple sclerosis, enrolled in a pregnancy study. The CDR3: CASSNPGGFEAFF. CDR3 DNA: TGTGCCAGCAGCAATCCAGGGGGATTTGAAGCTTTCTTT.